This TCR beta chain was sequenced during a study of blood T cell repertoires in COVID-19. Study in general: Sites across the United States, Italy and Spain contributed samples from acute and convalescent COVID-19. PBMCs, B-cell-depleted T cells, or T cells provided the cDNA or gDNA that made up the material.

Germline CDR1 and CDR2: LNHNV and YYDKDF (reference sequence). The CDR3 length is 18 residues. V lost 2 bases and J lost 0; bases outside the gene matches: 4. As processed by the authors: Nucleated cell counts were estimated from reference gene primer amplification. Using immunoSEQ multiplex PCR, the repertoire was profiled, and TCRdb retains in-frame clones only, with some absent. The V and J calls and clone size are taken from that table; D and trimming were inferred from the DNA. The sample records fewer than 65,000 clones, around 84% being singletons. This clonotype was obtained from a human donor in a cohort sampled during active COVID-19. The chain couples TRBV15 to TRBJ2-6; TRBD1 matches at 10 bases. The sequenced sample consisted of peripheral blood. The DNA of the CDR3 is TGTGCCACCAGCAGACTGGGACAGGGGATCTCTGGGGCCAACGTCCTGACTTTC. This encodes CATSRLGQGISGANVLTF.